Reported below is one TCR beta chain. Its antigen is not identified. This sample is drawn from a study of shared clonotypes between healthy human individuals. Turning to the study itself: Donors were a couple of women and a few men aged 18 to 49. Study results and caveats: Clonotype sharing among donors likely depends on sequencing depth.

Germline V gene sequence: CDR1 SNHLY, CDR2 FYNNEI. The CDR3 is 13 amino acids. The V and J ends lost 6 bases and 10 bases, in that order; junction bases with no gene match: 8. Assay used: immunoSEQ multiplex PCR; TCRdb lists only in-frame clones, some missing. Among 450,000 to 600,000 clones, around 74% were seen once, and the ten largest hold 10% to 15%. The sequencing sample was made of PBMCs. This receptor was taken from a middle-aged woman in good health. Some clones in this sample may be carry-over from other donors' samples. The rearrangement uses TRBV2 and TRBJ2-1; 8 bases are a match to TRBD2. The CDR3 spells CASRVSGTREQFF. CDR3 nucleotide sequence: TGTGCCAGCAGGGTTAGCGGGACCCGGGAGCAGTTCTTC.